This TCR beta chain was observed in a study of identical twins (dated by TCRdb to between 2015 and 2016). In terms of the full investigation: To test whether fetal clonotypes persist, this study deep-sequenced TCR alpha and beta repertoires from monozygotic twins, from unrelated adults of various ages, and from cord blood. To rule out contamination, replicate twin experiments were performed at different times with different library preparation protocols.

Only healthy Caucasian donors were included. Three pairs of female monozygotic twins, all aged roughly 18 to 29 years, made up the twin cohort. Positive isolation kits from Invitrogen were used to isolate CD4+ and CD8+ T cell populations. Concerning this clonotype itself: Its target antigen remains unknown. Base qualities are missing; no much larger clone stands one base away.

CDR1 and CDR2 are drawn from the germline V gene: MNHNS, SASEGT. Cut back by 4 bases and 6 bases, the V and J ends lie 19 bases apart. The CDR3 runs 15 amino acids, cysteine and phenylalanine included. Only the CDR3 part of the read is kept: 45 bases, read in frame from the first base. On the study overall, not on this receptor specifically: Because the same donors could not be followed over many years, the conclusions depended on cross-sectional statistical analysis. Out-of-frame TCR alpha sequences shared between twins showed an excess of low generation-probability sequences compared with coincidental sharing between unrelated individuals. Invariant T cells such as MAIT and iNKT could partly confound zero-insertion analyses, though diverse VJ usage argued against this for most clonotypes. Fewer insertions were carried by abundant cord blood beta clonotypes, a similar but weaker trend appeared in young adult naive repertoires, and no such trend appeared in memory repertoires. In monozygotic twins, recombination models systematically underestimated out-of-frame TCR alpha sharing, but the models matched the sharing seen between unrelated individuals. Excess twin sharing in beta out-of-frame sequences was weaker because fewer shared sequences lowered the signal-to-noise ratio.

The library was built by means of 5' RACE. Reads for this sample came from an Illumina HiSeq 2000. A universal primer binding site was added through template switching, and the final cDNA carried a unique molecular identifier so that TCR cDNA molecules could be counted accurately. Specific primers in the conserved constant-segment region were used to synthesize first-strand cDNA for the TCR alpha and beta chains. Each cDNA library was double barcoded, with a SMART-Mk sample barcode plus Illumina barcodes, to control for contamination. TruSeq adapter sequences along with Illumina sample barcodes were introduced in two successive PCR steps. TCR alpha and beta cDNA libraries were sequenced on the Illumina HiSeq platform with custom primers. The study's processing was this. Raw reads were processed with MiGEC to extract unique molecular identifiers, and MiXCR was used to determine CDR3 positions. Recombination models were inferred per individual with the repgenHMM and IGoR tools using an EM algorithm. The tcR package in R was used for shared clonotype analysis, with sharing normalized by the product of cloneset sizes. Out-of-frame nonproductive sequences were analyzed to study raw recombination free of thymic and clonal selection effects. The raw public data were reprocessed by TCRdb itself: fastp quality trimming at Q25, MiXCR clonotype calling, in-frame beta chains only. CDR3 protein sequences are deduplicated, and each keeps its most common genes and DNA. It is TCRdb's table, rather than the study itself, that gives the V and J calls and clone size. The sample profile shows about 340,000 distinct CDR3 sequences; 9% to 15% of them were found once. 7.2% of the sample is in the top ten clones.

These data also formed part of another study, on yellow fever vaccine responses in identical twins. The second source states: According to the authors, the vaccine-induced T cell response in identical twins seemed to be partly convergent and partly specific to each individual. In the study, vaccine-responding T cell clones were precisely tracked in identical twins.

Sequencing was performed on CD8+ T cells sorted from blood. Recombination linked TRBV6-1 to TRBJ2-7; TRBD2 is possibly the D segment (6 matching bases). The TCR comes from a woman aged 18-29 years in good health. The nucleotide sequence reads TGTGCCAGCAGTGCCACGCGGGACTCCCCCTTCGAGCAGTACTTC. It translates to CASSATRDSPFEQYF.